Following are 22 T cell receptor beta chains from one sample sequenced in a study of T cell responses to AZD1222 COVID-19 vaccine. Sequenced by immunoSEQ multiplex PCR; TCRdb stores in-frame clones only, minus some. The sample has roughly 110,000 clones, more than 75% seen once. The starting material was peripheral blood, obtained on day 0 of AZD1222 vaccination. These receptors were collected from an adult in good health.

Concerning this clone: One end of the junction does not line up with germline, which may come from a read error. The chain has TRBV19 and TRBJ2-7; the D call may be TRBD1 or TRBD2 (5 bases each). Looked up from germline, CDR1 is LNHDA and CDR2 is SQIVND (reference sequence). This CDR3 region has 15 residues. CDR3 in amino acids: CASSIGGDRSHEQYF. CDR3 in DNA: TGTGCCAGTAGTATAGGAGGGGACCGCTCCCACGAGCAGTACTTC.

This clone showed up many times. This sequence joins TRBV9 and TRBJ1-6, with TRBD1 identical over 7 bases. There are 15 residues in the CDR3. With 0 bases clipped from V and 10 bases from J, the junction kept 7 bases outside the gene matches. Germline loops: CDR1 SGDLS, CDR2 YYNGEE. The CDR3 coding sequence is TGTGCCAGCAGCGTAGCCACAGGGGCAGGGTCACCCCTCCACTTT. Protein product: CASSVATGAGSPLHF.

V gene TRBV7-2 combines with J gene TRBJ2-2, with 8 bases matching TRBD2. Unmatched junction bases numbered 3, after V lost 4 bases and J lost 2 bases. This CDR3 region has 15 residues. The germline CDR1 and CDR2 sequences are SGHTA and FQGNSA. In DNA, the CDR3 is TGTGCCAGCAGCTCGGGGGGGCCAAACACCGGGGAGCTGTTTTTT. Protein: CASSSGGPNTGELFF.

The chain couples TRBV4-3 to TRBJ1-1, with D tentatively TRBD1 (5 bases). Germline CDR1 reads LGHNA; CDR2 reads YSLEER. The CDR3 sequence is 14 residues long. V lost 4 bases and J lost 5, with 14 bases in between. The CDR3 here is CASSLEVGGTEAFF. CDR3 DNA: TGCGCCAGCAGCCTCGAGGTTGGGGGGACTGAAGCTTTCTTT.

The J gene is TRBJ1-1, the V gene TRBV7-2, with TRBD1 identical over 8 bases. Losses at the gene ends were 1 base for V and 4 bases for J; bases not matched to a gene: 5. CDR3 length: 15 residues. Germline V gene sequence: CDR1 SGHTA, CDR2 FQGNSA. The CDR3 region has the DNA TGTGCCAGCAGCTTAGGGCGACAGGGGAGCACTGAAGCTTTCTTT. This codes for CASSLGRQGSTEAFF. Looking up the rest from reference TRBV7-2 and TRBJ1-1 gives the full variable domain: GAGVSQSPSNKVTEKGKDVELRCDPISGHTALYWYRQSLGQGLEFLIYFQGNSAPDKSGLPSDRFSAERTGGSVSTLTIQRTQQEDSAVYLCASSLGRQGSTEAFFGQGTRLTVV.

By proportion, this clone is medium-sized. The rearrangement joins TRBV9 to TRBJ1-1; D is perhaps TRBD1 (5 bases). V lost 3 bases and J 3 bases, leaving 9 bases between the germline ends. CDR3 size: 13 residues. Germline values: CDR1 SGDLS, CDR2 YYNGEE. CDR3 sequence (DNA): TGTGCCAGCAGCGACCCGGGGGACACTGAAGCTTTCTTT. Amino acid sequence: CASSDPGDTEAFF.

This chain links TRBV19 with TRBJ2-6, with TRBD1 identical over 9 bases. Trimming took 7 bases from V and 4 from J; bases not matched to a gene: 14. CDR3 size: 18 residues. Per the germline V gene, CDR1 is LNHDA and CDR2 is SQIVND (reference sequence). The CDR3 DNA reads TGTGCCAGTACCCATGGGGGACAGGGCCCCTCCGGGGCCAACGTCCTGACTTTC. Translation: CASTHGGQGPSGANVLTF.

The chain employs TRBV6-6 and TRBJ2-4; 8 nucleotides agree with TRBD1. The CDR3 runs to 14 residues. The junction had 10 bases not matched to a gene; V was cut back by 6 bases and J by 9 bases. CDR1 and CDR2 from the germline V gene are MNHNY and SVGAGI (reference sequence). The CDR3 protein is CASSRDRFIGIQYF. For the CDR3, the DNA is TGTGCCAGCAGCCGGGACAGGTTTATTGGCATTCAGTACTTC.

This rearrangement joins TRBV5-1 to TRBJ2-1, with 8 bases lining up with TRBD2. V was clipped by 5 bases and J by 1 base; unmatched bases: 14. CDR3 length: 18 residues. From germline, CDR1 is SGHRS and CDR2 YFSETQ. The CDR3 DNA reads as TGCGCCAGCAGGGGTAGGGGAGCGGGAGAAGAGTCCTACAATGAGCAGTTCTTC. This translates into CASRGRGAGEESYNEQFF.

The V call is TRBV5-1, the J call TRBJ2-1; 11 nucleotides agree with TRBD2. With V trimmed by 4 bases and J by 6 bases, 3 bases remained unmatched. In germline, CDR1 is SGHRS, CDR2 YFSETQ. The CDR3 sequence is 14 residues long. CDR3 DNA sequence: TGCGCCAGCAGCCCTACTAGCGGGAGCAATGAGCAGTTCTTC. The encoded protein is CASSPTSGSNEQFF.

The rearrangement joins TRBV19 to TRBJ1-2; D is undetermined. Germline V lookup: CDR1 LNHDA, CDR2 SQIVND (reference sequence). The CDR3 covers 16 residues. V was trimmed by 5 bases and J by 5 bases, leaving 21 bases between them. The CDR3 nucleotides read TGTGCCAGTAGTCCCATTGACACCGGATCTTCTTATGGCTACACCTTC. This sequence encodes CASSPIDTGSSYGYTF.

In this sample, this clone turned up once. The rearrangement joins TRBV5-1 to TRBJ2-5; unclear D gene. Germline CDR1 reads SGHRS; CDR2 reads YFSETQ. CDR3 length: 12 amino acids. V was clipped by 1 base and J by 5 bases, with 6 bases between them. This CDR3 is CASSLLGETQYF. The DNA for the CDR3 is TGCGCCAGCAGCTTGCTGGGGGAGACCCAGTACTTC.

The chain carries TRBV28 and TRBJ1-2; TRBD1 matches 8 bases. Per the germline V gene, CDR1 is MDHEN and CDR2 is SYDVKM. The CDR3 consists of 16 residues. V gave up 3 bases and J gave up 8 bases; unmatched junction bases: 14. The CDR3 nucleotides read TGTGCCAGCAGTTTCAGGGACAGGAGGATGAGAGTCGGCTACACCTTC. This sequence encodes CASSFRDRRMRVGYTF.

This clone was seen a single time. The chain employs TRBV27 and TRBJ1-2, with D perhaps TRBD1 (6 bases). Germline lookup yields CDR1 MNHEY and CDR2 SMNVEV (reference sequence). V shed 5 bases and J shed 6 bases, with 7 bases lying between them. The CDR3 spans 11 residues. This CDR3 is CASSTGHGYTF. The CDR3 DNA reads TGTGCCAGCAGTACAGGGCATGGCTACACCTTC.

This sequence joins TRBV15 and TRBJ2-1; 9 positions agree with TRBD1. The germline CDR1 and CDR2 sequences are LNHNV and YYDKDF (reference sequence). CDR3 size: 15 residues. Losses at the gene ends were 1 base for V and 3 bases for J; bases not matched to a gene: 1. The CDR3 coding sequence is TGTGCCACCAGCAGAGCGACAGGGGGCTACAATGAGCAGTTCTTC. Translation: CATSRATGGYNEQFF. The variable domain in full, with the rest retrieved from reference TRBV15 and TRBJ2-1, is DAMVIQNPRYQVTQFGKPVTLSCSQTLNHNVMYWYQQKSSQAPKLLFHYYDKDFNNEADTPDNFQSRRPNTSFCFLDIRSPGLGDTAMYLCATSRATGGYNEQFFGPGTRLTVL.

The chain carries TRBV5-6 and TRBJ1-6; D might be TRBD1 (6 bases). V gave up 1 base and J gave up 4 bases, with 12 bases separating them. CDR1 and CDR2 (germline): SGHDT, YYEEEE. CDR3 length equals 16 residues. CDR3 sequence: CASSLRDKGYNSPLHF. The CDR3 nucleotides read TGTGCCAGCAGCTTGAGGGACAAGGGATATAATTCACCCCTCCACTTT.

V and J are TRBV30 and TRBJ2-1; D is unclear. V was shortened by 2 bases and J by 0 bases, with 5 bases between the two germline ends. CDR1 GTSNPN and CDR2 SVGIG come from the germline V gene (reference sequence). The CDR3 has 13 residues. The CDR3: CAWSSSSYNEQFF. The CDR3 DNA sequence: TGTGCCTGGAGTTCCAGCTCCTACAATGAGCAGTTCTTC.

The chain carries TRBV28 and TRBJ1-4; TRBD1 might be the D (6 bases). Deletions cut 5 bases from V and 5 bases from J, with 12 bases between. The CDR3 is made up of 14 amino acids. In germline, CDR1 is MDHEN, CDR2 SYDVKM. Here the CDR3 DNA reads TGTGCCAGCAGTCTCACAGGGCGGAATGAAAAACTGTTTTTT. Its protein is CASSLTGRNEKLFF.

V usage is TRBV28 and J usage is TRBJ1-4; D is undetermined. The CDR3 spans 13 residues. Germline lookup yields CDR1 MDHEN and CDR2 SYDVKM. Trimming took off 5 bases at V and 4 bases at J, with 8 bases between the two ends. The CDR3 DNA reads as TGTGCCAGCAGTCCCAGTATTAATGAAAAACTGTTTTTT. Translated: CASSPSINEKLFF.

The V call is TRBV4-3, the J call TRBJ2-3, with D possibly TRBD2 on 6 matching bases. The CDR3 is 15 amino acids. The germline CDR1 and CDR2 sequences are LGHNA and YSLEER. The V end was cut by 5 bases, the J end by 0 bases, with 12 bases between. In DNA, the CDR3 is TGCGCCAGCAGCGCGGGACTTTCTAGCACAGATACGCAGTATTTT. Residues: CASSAGLSSTDTQYF.

V gene TRBV7-3 combines with J gene TRBJ1-1; D unresolved. The germline V gene encodes CDR1 SGHTA and CDR2 FQGTGA. This CDR3 contains 13 residues. V lost 4 bases and J lost 8, with 14 bases in between. The CDR3 DNA follows: TGTGCCAGCAGCTCCAACCCAGGAGACGAAGCTTTCTTT. This translates into CASSSNPGDEAFF.

This chain links TRBV12-3 or TRBV12-4 with TRBJ2-3; tentative D call: TRBD1 (5 bases). The CDR3 has 13 residues. V shed 3 bases and J shed 2 bases, with 6 bases lying between them. CDR3 residues: CASSFRATDTQYF. CDR3 nucleotide sequence: TGTGCCAGCAGTTTCAGGGCCACAGATACGCAGTATTTT.